The 25 T cell receptor beta chains reported below all come from one sample, sequenced in a study of blood T cells in healthy people across ages. Next came a second PCR, run for about 7 to 12 cycles, which used a sample-barcoded 5' primer along with a J-beta primer mix. Each CDR3 protein is one row after TCRdb ran MiXCR on the 5' RACE reads. The sample carries approximately 800,000 distinct CDR3 sequences, about half recorded once. Sequencing used blood. The receptors were sampled from an elderly man in good health.

The count of this clonotype is one. Just one base apart from a much larger clone, this may be a read error. The CDR3 reads CASSSDIFYNERFF. DNA of the CDR3: TGTGCCAGCAGCTCGGACATTTTCTACAATGAGCGGTTCTTC. The chain recombines TRBV9 with TRBJ2-1, with D perhaps TRBD1 (5 bases). Germline V lookup: CDR1 SGDLS, CDR2 YYNGEE. CDR3 length: 14 amino acids.

The chain employs TRBV27 and TRBJ2-7; 11 nucleotides match TRBD2. CDR3 length equals 17 residues. The trim removed 5 bases at V and 0 bases at J, leaving 9 bases unmatched. Germline loops: CDR1 MNHEY, CDR2 SMNVEV (reference sequence). CDR3: CASSTGLAGRSSYEQYF. In DNA form, the CDR3 reads TGTGCCAGCAGTACAGGACTAGCGGGCAGAAGCTCCTACGAGCAGTACTTC.

V usage is TRBV4-1 and J usage is TRBJ2-5; D perhaps matches TRBD2 (5 bases). The J call could be wrong; TRBJ2-7 is a better fit for the DNA end. The CDR3 runs to 14 residues. Germline V gene lookup returns CDR1 MGHRA and CDR2 YSYEKL. CDR3 sequence (DNA): TGCGCCAGCAGCCATAATCTAGCATCTGGCGAGCAGTACTTC. It is translated as CASSHNLASGEQYF.

The V call is TRBV21-1, the J call TRBJ2-5; the listed D gene, TRBD2, was not tested against the DNA. TRBV21-1 is classified as a pseudogene. The CDR3 runs 12 residues. This CDR3 is CARRGGQETQYF. As DNA, the CDR3 is TGTGCCCGTCGGGGGGGGCAAGAGACCCAGTACTTC.

V usage is TRBV12-3 or TRBV12-4 and J usage is TRBJ2-1; D might be TRBD2 (6 bases). Trimming cost V 3 bases and J 7 bases, with 16 bases left between them. This CDR3 has 15 amino acids. The CDR3 sequence: CASSFGGPVGNEQFF. CDR3 bases: TGTGCCAGCAGTTTTGGAGGGCCTGTGGGGAATGAGCAGTTCTTC.

In this sample, this clonotype turned up a few times. The V and J genes are TRBV7-2 and TRBJ2-1; 12 nucleotides match TRBD1. The germline V gene encodes CDR1 SGHTA and CDR2 FQGNSA. The CDR3 length is 15 residues. With 5 bases clipped from V and 7 bases from J, the junction kept 6 bases outside the gene matches. The CDR3 nucleotides are TGTGCCAGCAGCCCAAGGGACAGGGGGCGGAATGAGCAGTTCTTC. It codes for CASSPRDRGRNEQFF.

This sequence joins TRBV7-6 and TRBJ1-1; D is undetermined. Germline-derived CDR1 and CDR2 are SGHVS and FNYEAQ. This CDR3 is 13 amino acids long. With 5 bases removed from V and 2 bases from J, the gap between germline ends came to 9 bases. Here the CDR3 reads CASSATANTEAFF. As DNA, the CDR3 is TGTGCCAGCAGCGCTACAGCTAACACTGAAGCTTTCTTT.

The rearrangement joins TRBV5-1 to TRBJ2-1; 14 bases match TRBD2. There are 16 residues in the CDR3. Trimming took 4 bases from V and 6 from J; bases not matched to a gene: 6. In germline, CDR1 is SGHRS, CDR2 YFSETQ. The CDR3 DNA reads TGCGCCAGCAGCGCGGGGACTAGCGGGAGTATCAATGAGCAGTTCTTC. Its translation is CASSAGTSGSINEQFF.

The chain combines TRBV7-2 with TRBJ2-1; D is ambiguous. CDR3 length: 15 residues. Germline-derived CDR1 and CDR2 are SGHTA and FQGNSA. Trimming cost V 1 base and J 4 bases, with 11 bases left between them. CDR3 DNA: TGTGCCAGCAGCTTAGATCCCGGCCGTTACAATGAGCAGTTCTTC. It is translated as CASSLDPGRYNEQFF. The variable domain in full, completed from reference TRBV7-2 and TRBJ2-1, reads GAGVSQSPSNKVTEKGKDVELRCDPISGHTALYWYRQSLGQGLEFLIYFQGNSAPDKSGLPSDRFSAERTGGSVSTLTIQRTQQEDSAVYLCASSLDPGRYNEQFFGPGTRLTVL.

This clonotype was observed a handful of times. V usage is TRBV7-2 and J usage is TRBJ1-2, with D perhaps matching TRBD1 (6 bases). Germline V gives CDR1 SGHTA, CDR2 FQGNSA. This CDR3 is built from 12 residues. V lost 4 bases and J lost 6, with 9 bases in between. The CDR3: CASSYNRDGYTF. DNA for the CDR3: TGTGCCAGCAGCTATAACAGGGATGGCTACACCTTC.

This clonotype came up many times. V is TRBV2 and J is TRBJ2-7; D possibly uses TRBD1 or TRBD2 (5 bases each). The germline V gene has CDR1 SNHLY and CDR2 FYNNEI. V was cut by 7 bases and J by 3 bases, with 13 bases left in between. CDR3 length: 13 residues. CDR3 nucleotide sequence: TGTGCCAGCAATGGGGACGCCAACTACGAGCAGTACTTC. This translates into CASNGDANYEQYF.

The chain joins TRBV5-1 to TRBJ1-5, with D possibly matching TRBD1 (5 bases). With 2 bases removed from V and 3 bases from J, the gap between germline ends came to 9 bases. The germline gives CDR1 SGHRS, CDR2 YFSETQ. The CDR3 is 14 amino acids. CDR3: CASSFGGNNQPQHF. The CDR3 nucleotides are TGCGCCAGCAGCTTTGGGGGAAACAATCAGCCCCAGCATTTT.

The J gene is TRBJ2-1, the V gene TRBV5-1; unclear D gene. Trimming left V 3 bases short and J 6 bases short, with 13 bases between. The CDR3 consists of 14 residues. Germline loops: CDR1 SGHRS, CDR2 YFSETQ. The CDR3 region is CASSSAARPNEQFF. The CDR3, as DNA: TGCGCCAGCAGCTCGGCCGCGCGACCCAATGAGCAGTTCTTC.

The J gene is TRBJ2-1, the V gene TRBV20-1; weak D call: TRBD2 (5 bases). V lost 4 bases and J lost 6, with 13 bases in between. CDR1 DFQATT and CDR2 SNEGSKA come from the germline V gene (reference sequence). The length of the CDR3 is 13 residues. CDR3 coding DNA: TGCAGTGCTACCCTGGACGGAGGCAATGAGCAGTTCTTC. It encodes CSATLDGGNEQFF.

The chain employs TRBV5-1 and TRBJ1-2, with TRBD1 identical over 8 bases. The V and J ends lost 6 bases and 6 bases, in that order; junction bases with no gene match: 13. Germline CDR1 is SGHRS and CDR2 is YFSETQ. CDR3 size: 15 residues. The CDR3 DNA follows: TGCGCCAGCAACTTACAGGACAGGGAGTTCGATGGCTACACCTTC. Protein product: CASNLQDREFDGYTF.

V usage is TRBV20-1 and J usage is TRBJ2-7, with D perhaps TRBD2 (6 bases). Germline V lookup: CDR1 DFQATT, CDR2 SNEGSKA (reference sequence). The CDR3 runs to 14 residues. The V end was cut by 3 bases, the J end by 5 bases, with 17 bases between. The chain's CDR3 is CSARLMGGLNEQYF. The CDR3 region has the DNA TGCAGTGCTAGGCTAATGGGGGGATTGAACGAGCAGTACTTC.

The V and J genes are TRBV2 and TRBJ1-2; tentative D call: TRBD1 (6 bases). This CDR3 comprises 15 residues. CDR1 is SNHLY, CDR2 FYNNEI, per germline. Trimming took 1 base from V and 1 from J, leaving 10 bases between them. The CDR3 coding sequence is TGTGCCAGCAGTGAAGAGGGGGGGAGTAACTATGGCTACACCTTC. It specifies CASSEEGGSNYGYTF.

In this sample, this clonotype turned up once. A read error may account for a junction end that differs from germline. The genes are TRBV4-2 and TRBJ2-1; 7 positions agree with TRBD2. The end of the DNA fits TRBJ2-7 better, so the J call may be wrong. This CDR3 spans 16 amino acids. Germline V gives CDR1 LGHNA, CDR2 YNFKEQ. CDR3 sequence reads: CAGSQDWGRDYNEQYF. CDR3 DNA: TGTGCCGGCAGCCAAGATTGGGGGAGGGACTACAATGAGCAGTACTTC.

The chain joins TRBV30 to TRBJ2-7, with D tentatively TRBD2 (6 bases). TRBJ2-5 matches the DNA end more closely, so the J call is doubtful. Germline assignment: CDR1 GTSNPN and CDR2 SVGIG (reference sequence). This CDR3 has 14 residues. The CDR3 here is CAWSVRGGVETQYF. The CDR3 DNA follows: TGTGCCTGGAGTGTAAGAGGAGGGGTTGAGACCCAGTACTTC.

This clonotype has just a few counts. This chain joins TRBV20-1 and TRBJ1-1, with D possibly matching TRBD1 (5 bases). Germline values: CDR1 DFQATT, CDR2 SNEGSKA (reference sequence). V gave up 6 bases and J gave up 7 bases, with 21 bases separating them. The CDR3 has 14 residues. Here the CDR3 DNA reads TGCAGTGCCCTAGCGGGGGTGGGGGGTGTTGAAGCTTTCTTT. Encoded protein: CSALAGVGGVEAFF.

This clonotype was counted at least ten times. The chain links TRBV27 to TRBJ2-7; 8 bases are shared with TRBD1. The CDR3 spans 13 residues. Trimming took 5 bases from V and 5 from J; bases not matched to a gene: 5. Germline CDR1 MNHEY, CDR2 SMNVEV (reference sequence). The CDR3 DNA follows: TGTGCCAGCAGTGACAGGGGTTTCGACGAGCAGTACTTC. Translated: CASSDRGFDEQYF.

J is TRBJ2-7 and V is TRBV28; D is uncertain. The J call may not be correct, given that the DNA end is closer to TRBJ2-4. Germline loops: CDR1 MDHEN, CDR2 SYDVKM. This CDR3 is 15 amino acids long. CDR3 coding DNA: TGTGCCAGCAGCCAGACGATTCTAGCCAAAAACATTCAGTACTTC. This translates into CASSQTILAKNIQYF.

This clonotype has a handful of counts. This CDR3 is CASSNSAGETDTQYF. CDR3 DNA sequence: TGTGCCAGCAGCAATTCAGCGGGTGAGACAGATACGCAGTATTTT. The V gene is TRBV13, the J gene TRBJ2-3; maybe TRBD2 (6 bases). This CDR3 has 15 residues. CDR1 PRHDT and CDR2 FYEKMQ come from the germline V gene (reference sequence). V was pared by 5 bases and J by 3 bases, with 15 bases between.

This clonotype was counted a few times. This chain joins TRBV7-2 and TRBJ1-4, with D unresolved. This CDR3 contains 15 residues. Germline CDR1 and CDR2: SGHTA and FQGNSA. The ends were cut back, 5 bases at V and 0 bases at J, with 10 bases in the middle. The CDR3 sequence: CASSPPDPTNEKLFF. CDR3 nucleotides: TGTGCCAGCAGCCCCCCGGACCCAACTAATGAAAAACTGTTTTTT.

This clonotype was seen a handful of times. The chain joins TRBV12-3 or TRBV12-4 to TRBJ2-3, with D perhaps TRBD1 or TRBD2 (6 bases each). Trimming removed 7 bases at V and 4 bases at J, with 15 bases between. The CDR3 has 14 amino acids. In nucleotides, the CDR3 is TGTGCCAGCACAAACATCGGGGGCTCAGATACGCAGTATTTT. Encoded protein: CASTNIGGSDTQYF.